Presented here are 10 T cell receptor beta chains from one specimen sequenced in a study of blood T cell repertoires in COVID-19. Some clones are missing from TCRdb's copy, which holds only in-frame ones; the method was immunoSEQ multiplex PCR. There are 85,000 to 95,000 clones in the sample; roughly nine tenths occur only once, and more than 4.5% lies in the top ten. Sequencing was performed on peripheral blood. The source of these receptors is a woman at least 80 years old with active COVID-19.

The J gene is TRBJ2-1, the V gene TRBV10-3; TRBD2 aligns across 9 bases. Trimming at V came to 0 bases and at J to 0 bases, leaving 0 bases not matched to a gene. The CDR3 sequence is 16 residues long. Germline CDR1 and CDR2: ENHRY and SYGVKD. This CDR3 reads CAISESTSGSYNEQFF. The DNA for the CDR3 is TGTGCCATCAGTGAGTCGACTAGCGGCTCCTACAATGAGCAGTTCTTC.

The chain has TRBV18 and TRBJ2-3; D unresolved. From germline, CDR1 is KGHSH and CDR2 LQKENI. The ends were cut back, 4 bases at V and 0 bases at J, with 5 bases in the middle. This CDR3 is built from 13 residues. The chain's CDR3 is CASSLSSTDTQYF. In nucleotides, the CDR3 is TGTGCCAGCTCACTCTCTAGCACAGATACGCAGTATTTT.

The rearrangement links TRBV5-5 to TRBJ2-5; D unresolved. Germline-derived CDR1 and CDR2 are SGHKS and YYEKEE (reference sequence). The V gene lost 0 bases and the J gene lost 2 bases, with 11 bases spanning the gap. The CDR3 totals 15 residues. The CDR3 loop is CASSLDWAGQETQYF. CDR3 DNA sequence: TGTGCCAGCAGCTTGGACTGGGCAGGACAAGAGACCCAGTACTTC.

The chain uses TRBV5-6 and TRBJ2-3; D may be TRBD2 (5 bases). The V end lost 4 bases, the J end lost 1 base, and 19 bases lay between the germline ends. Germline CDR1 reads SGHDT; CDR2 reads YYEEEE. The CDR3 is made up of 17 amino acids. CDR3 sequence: CASSPLGVSGGTDTQYF. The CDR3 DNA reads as TGTGCCAGCAGCCCCCTCGGAGTCAGCGGAGGCACAGATACGCAGTATTTT.

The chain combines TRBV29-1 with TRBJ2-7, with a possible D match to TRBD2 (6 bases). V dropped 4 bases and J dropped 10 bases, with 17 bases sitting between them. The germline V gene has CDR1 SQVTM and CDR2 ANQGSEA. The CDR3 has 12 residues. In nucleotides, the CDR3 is TGCAGCGTTGGTGGAGGGATTTGGGGCCAGTACTTC. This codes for CSVGGGIWGQYF.

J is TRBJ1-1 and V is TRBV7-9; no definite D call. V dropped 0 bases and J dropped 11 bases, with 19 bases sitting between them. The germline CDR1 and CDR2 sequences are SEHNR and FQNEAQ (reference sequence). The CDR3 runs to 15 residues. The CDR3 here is CASSLADRLGNGAFF. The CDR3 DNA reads TGTGCCAGCAGCTTAGCGGACCGCCTCGGGAACGGGGCTTTCTTT.

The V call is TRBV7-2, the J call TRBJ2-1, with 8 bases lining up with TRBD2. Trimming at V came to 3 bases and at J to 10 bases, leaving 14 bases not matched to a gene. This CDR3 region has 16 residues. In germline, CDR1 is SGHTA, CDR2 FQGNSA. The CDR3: CASSFPAGARNGEQFF. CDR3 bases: TGTGCCAGCAGCTTCCCAGCGGGGGCCCGCAACGGGGAGCAGTTCTTC. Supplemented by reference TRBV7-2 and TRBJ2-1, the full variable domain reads GAGVSQSPSNKVTEKGKDVELRCDPISGHTALYWYRQSLGQGLEFLIYFQGNSAPDKSGLPSDRFSAERTGGSVSTLTIQRTQQEDSAVYLCASSFPAGARNGEQFFGPGTRLTVL.

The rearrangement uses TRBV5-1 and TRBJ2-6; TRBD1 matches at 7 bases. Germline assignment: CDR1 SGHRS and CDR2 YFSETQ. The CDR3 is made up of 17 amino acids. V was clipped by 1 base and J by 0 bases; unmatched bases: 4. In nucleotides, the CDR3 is TGCGCCAGCAGCTTGAACAGGGGTGGCTCTGGGGCCAACGTCCTGACTTTC. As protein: CASSLNRGGSGANVLTF. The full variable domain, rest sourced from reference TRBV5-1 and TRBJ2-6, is KAGVTQTPRYLIKTRGQQVTLSCSPISGHRSVSWYQQTPGQGLQFLFEYFSETQRNKGNFPGRFSGRQFSNSRSEMNVSTLELGDSALYLCASSLNRGGSGANVLTFGAGSRLTVL.

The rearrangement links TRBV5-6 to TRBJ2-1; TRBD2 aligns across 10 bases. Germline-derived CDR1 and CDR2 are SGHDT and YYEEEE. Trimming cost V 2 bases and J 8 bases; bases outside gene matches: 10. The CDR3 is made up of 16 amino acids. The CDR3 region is CASSLAGGPTNDEQFF. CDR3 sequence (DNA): TGTGCCAGCAGCTTAGCGGGAGGGCCTACTAACGATGAGCAGTTCTTC.

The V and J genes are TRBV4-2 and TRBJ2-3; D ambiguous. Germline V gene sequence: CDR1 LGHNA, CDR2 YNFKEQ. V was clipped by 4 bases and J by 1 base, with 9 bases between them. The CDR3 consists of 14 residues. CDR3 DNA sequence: TGTGCCAGCAGCCTCCAGGTCGGCACAGATACGCAGTATTTT. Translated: CASSLQVGTDTQYF.